The 22 T cell receptor beta chains presented below share a single source sample, sequenced in a study of CD8 T cells in ankylosing spondylitis. TCRdb re-analysed the 5' RACE reads in MiXCR, keeping a single row per CDR3 protein. Of 350,000 to 400,000 distinct CDR3 sequences listed, 20% to 25% are singletons. Sequenced input: blood, either unsorted or a sorted T cell fraction (not recorded which). Receptor source: a male donor with ankylosing spondylitis or in good health (not recorded which).

The chain carries TRBV4-1 and TRBJ2-2; D remains ambiguous. Trimming removed 2 bases at V and 3 bases at J, with 10 bases between. The CDR3 covers 15 residues. CDR1 is MGHRA, CDR2 YSYEKL, per germline. The CDR3 region has the DNA TGCGCCAGCAGCCAATTTGGTGTTGACACCGGGGAGCTGTTTTTT. It is translated as CASSQFGVDTGELFF.

This clonotype was seen a few times. The V call is TRBV5-4, the J call TRBJ2-2; tentatively, D is TRBD1 or TRBD2 (5 bases each). This CDR3 is built from 13 residues. Per the germline V gene, CDR1 is SGHNT and CDR2 is YYREEE (reference sequence). The ends were cut back, 6 bases at V and 8 bases at J, with 14 bases in the middle. DNA for the CDR3: TGTGCCAGCACCCCGGGTGGGGGTGGGGAGCTGTTTTTT. Protein: CASTPGGGGELFF.

The CDR3 DNA reads TGTGCCAGCAGTTCCTGGACGGGTGATACGCAGTATTTT. Protein sequence: CASSSWTGDTQYF. The chain couples TRBV28 to TRBJ2-3; no definite D call. The CDR3 has 13 amino acids. Germline V gene lookup returns CDR1 MDHEN and CDR2 SYDVKM. V lost 4 bases and J 6 bases, leaving 11 bases between the germline ends.

This clonotype has a handful of counts. The V call is TRBV5-6, the J call TRBJ2-3, with 8 bases identical to TRBD2. The germline CDR1 and CDR2 sequences are SGHDT and YYEEEE. The CDR3 sequence is 14 residues long. Trimming at V came to 1 base and at J to 5 bases, leaving 3 bases not matched to a gene. CDR3 in DNA: TGTGCCAGCAGCTTGAGCGGGGGAGGAGATACGCAGTATTTT. Residues: CASSLSGGGDTQYF.

The V gene is TRBV12-3 or TRBV12-4, the J gene TRBJ2-2; the D is unclear. Trimming removed 6 bases at V and 4 bases at J, with 15 bases between. CDR3 length: 15 amino acids. CDR3 residues: CASSPEPRSTGELFF. The CDR3 DNA reads as TGTGCCAGCAGCCCTGAACCTCGGAGCACCGGGGAGCTGTTTTTT.

V usage is TRBV16 and J usage is TRBJ1-5; D is uncertain. In germline, CDR1 is KGHSY, CDR2 FQNENV. The CDR3 totals 16 residues. The V end was cut by 4 bases, the J end by 2 bases, with 15 bases between. In DNA form, the CDR3 reads TGTGCCAGCAGCCCCCGGGAACGTAGGGGCAATCAGCCCCAGCATTTT. Protein: CASSPRERRGNQPQHF.

The chain uses TRBV2 and TRBJ2-3; TRBD2 aligns across 7 bases. The trim removed 1 base at V and 7 bases at J, leaving 5 bases unmatched. The CDR3 sequence is 14 residues long. CDR1 is SNHLY, CDR2 FYNNEI, per germline. The CDR3 region is CASSEVRGGNTQYF. CDR3 DNA sequence: TGTGCCAGCAGTGAAGTACGGGGAGGGAATACGCAGTATTTT.

A few counts support this clonotype. The chain has TRBV29-1 and TRBJ2-7; D unresolved. V lost 4 bases, J lost 2 bases, and 12 bases lay in between. The CDR3 sequence is 13 residues long. The germline V gene has CDR1 SQVTM and CDR2 ANQGSEA. The CDR3 is CSVVTSPAYEQYF. The CDR3 DNA reads as TGCAGCGTTGTAACCAGTCCTGCCTACGAGCAGTACTTC.

There are a few counts of this clonotype. V usage is TRBV12-3 or TRBV12-4 and J usage is TRBJ2-2, with TRBD2 identical over 9 bases. V shed 3 bases, J shed 7 bases, and the junction held 12 bases outside the gene matches. This CDR3 contains 17 residues. Written as DNA, the CDR3 is TGTGCCAGCAGTTTCGGTTCTGGCGGGGGGGCTGTCGGGGAGCTGTTTTTT. This codes for CASSFGSGGGAVGELFF.

This clonotype has a handful of counts. V is TRBV14 and J is TRBJ2-7, with a tentative D call TRBD1 (6 bases). The ends were cut back, 4 bases at V and 1 base at J, with 20 bases in the middle. CDR1 and CDR2 from the germline V gene are SGHDN and FVKESK. CDR3 size: 17 residues. The CDR3 loop is CASSPHRATEVSYEQYF. The CDR3 nucleotides read TGTGCCAGCAGCCCCCACAGGGCGACGGAAGTTTCCTACGAGCAGTACTTC.

This rearrangement joins TRBV15 to TRBJ2-1, with D hard to call. CDR1 and CDR2 (germline): LNHNV, YYDKDF (reference sequence). This CDR3 is 13 amino acids long. The V gene lost 3 bases and the J gene lost 1 base, with 4 bases spanning the gap. The CDR3 sequence is CATSRVSYNEQFF. The CDR3 DNA sequence: TGTGCCACCAGCAGGGTGTCCTACAATGAGCAGTTCTTC.

The chain joins TRBV29-1 to TRBJ1-1; 7 bases are shared with TRBD1. The length of the CDR3 is 13 residues. V was pared by 3 bases and J by 2 bases, with 3 bases of the junction left unmatched. From germline, CDR1 is SQVTM and CDR2 ANQGSEA. This CDR3 is CSVEAGGNTEAFF. The CDR3 DNA reads TGCAGCGTTGAGGCAGGGGGTAACACTGAAGCTTTCTTT.

This rearrangement joins TRBV3-1 to TRBJ2-7, with TRBD1 matching 8 bases. Germline V gene sequence: CDR1 LGHDT, CDR2 YNNKEL (reference sequence). The V segment lost 4 bases and the J segment 0 bases; nucleotides outside the gene matches: 5. The CDR3 length is 15 residues. The CDR3 DNA reads TGTGCCAGCAGCCCGGACAGGGCTACCTCCTACGAGCAGTACTTC. Translated, it gives CASSPDRATSYEQYF.

The V call is TRBV12-3 or TRBV12-4, the J call TRBJ2-7, with D perhaps matching TRBD1 (5 bases). V was cut by 5 bases and J by 4 bases, with 9 bases left in between. CDR3 length equals 12 residues. The CDR3 DNA reads as TGTGCCAGCAGTGCCGACAGATACGAGCAGTACTTC. It is translated as CASSADRYEQYF.

This clonotype was detected a few times. This rearrangement joins TRBV5-1 to TRBJ2-2; tentatively, D is TRBD2 (5 bases). Trimming took off 0 bases at V and 7 bases at J, with 10 bases between the two ends. Germline assignment: CDR1 SGHRS and CDR2 YFSETQ. The CDR3 length is 14 residues. The CDR3 loop reads CASSLESRGGELFF. The CDR3 DNA is TGCGCCAGCAGCTTGGAGTCTCGGGGCGGGGAGCTGTTTTTT. Full variable domain (outside the CDR3, taken from reference TRBV5-1 and TRBJ2-2): KAGVTQTPRYLIKTRGQQVTLSCSPISGHRSVSWYQQTPGQGLQFLFEYFSETQRNKGNFPGRFSGRQFSNSRSEMNVSTLELGDSALYLCASSLESRGGELFFGEGSRLTVL.

This clonotype turned up a few times. The chain has TRBV7-3 and TRBJ2-3; TRBD2 matches 8 bases. The CDR3 is 16 residues long. CDR1 SGHTA and CDR2 FQGTGA come from the germline V gene. The trim removed 2 bases at V and 5 bases at J, leaving 9 bases unmatched. The CDR3 loop reads CASSLGVGGAKDTQYF. In nucleotides, the CDR3 is TGTGCCAGCAGCTTAGGAGTCGGGGGGGCCAAAGATACGCAGTATTTT. Full variable domain (missing parts from reference TRBV7-3 and TRBJ2-3): GAGVSQTPSNKVTEKGKYVELRCDPISGHTALYWYRQSLGQGPEFLIYFQGTGAADDSGLPNDRFFAVRPEGSVSTLKIQRTERGDSAVYLCASSLGVGGAKDTQYFGPGTRLTVL.

The chain has TRBV6-4 and TRBJ2-1; TRBD2 aligns across 12 bases. V trimming: 6 bases; J trimming: 4 bases; junction bases outside the gene matches: 4. Germline V gene sequence: CDR1 MRHNA, CDR2 SNTAGT. The CDR3 extends over 15 amino acids. CDR3 region: CASSRTSGVYNEQFF. The CDR3 DNA sequence: TGTGCCAGCAGCCGGACTAGCGGGGTTTACAATGAGCAGTTCTTC.

In this sample, this clonotype turned up many times. V gene TRBV29-1 combines with J gene TRBJ1-1; the D gene is possibly TRBD1 (5 bases). Trimming pared 3 bases from V and 3 bases from J, leaving 8 bases between. Germline CDR1 SQVTM, CDR2 ANQGSEA. CDR3 length: 12 residues. In nucleotides, the CDR3 is TGCAGCGTTGAGAGGGACGACACTGAAGCTTTCTTT. Protein product: CSVERDDTEAFF.

This clonotype turned up a few times. The chain combines TRBV25-1 with TRBJ2-5; D is possibly TRBD1 (6 bases). The V gene lost 3 bases and the J gene lost 4 bases, with 15 bases spanning the gap. CDR3 size: 15 residues. Germline-derived CDR1 and CDR2 are MGHDK and SYGVNS. The CDR3 reads CASSEGWGHRETQYF. The CDR3 DNA reads as TGTGCCAGCAGTGAGGGTTGGGGGCATAGAGAGACCCAGTACTTC. The complete variable domain, with remaining parts taken from reference TRBV25-1 and TRBJ2-5, reads EADIYQTPRYLVIGTGKKITLECSQTMGHDKMYWYQQDPGMELHLIHYSYGVNSTEKGDLSSESTVSRIRTEHFPLTLESARPSHTSQYLCASSEGWGHRETQYFGPGTRLLVL.

The sample holds many counts of this clonotype. One end of the junction does not line up with germline, which may come from a read error. The rearrangement uses TRBV12-3 or TRBV12-4 and TRBJ2-1; 10 bases agree with TRBD2. The CDR3 is made up of 13 amino acids. The CDR3, as DNA: TGTGCCAGCAGTCTAGCGGGGGACAATGAGCAGTTCTTC. Translation gives CASSLAGDNEQFF.

This chain connects TRBV9 to TRBJ2-2, with D possibly matching TRBD2 (6 bases). Looked up from germline, CDR1 is SGDLS and CDR2 is YYNGEE. This CDR3 contains 14 residues. V was pared by 0 bases and J by 5 bases, with 8 bases between. CDR3 sequence (DNA): TGTGCCAGCAGCGTAGTGGGGGGAACCGGGGAGCTGTTTTTT. This translates into CASSVVGGTGELFF.

At least ten counts were recorded for this clonotype. The chain employs TRBV29-1 and TRBJ1-1; unclear D gene. The CDR3 is 13 residues long. Germline V gene lookup returns CDR1 SQVTM and CDR2 ANQGSEA. Trimming shortened V by 5 bases and J by 0 bases, and 10 bases separated the two germline ends. CDR3 amino acids: CSVLLLLNTEAFF. The CDR3 region has the DNA TGCAGCGTTCTTCTGCTTTTGAACACTGAAGCTTTCTTT.